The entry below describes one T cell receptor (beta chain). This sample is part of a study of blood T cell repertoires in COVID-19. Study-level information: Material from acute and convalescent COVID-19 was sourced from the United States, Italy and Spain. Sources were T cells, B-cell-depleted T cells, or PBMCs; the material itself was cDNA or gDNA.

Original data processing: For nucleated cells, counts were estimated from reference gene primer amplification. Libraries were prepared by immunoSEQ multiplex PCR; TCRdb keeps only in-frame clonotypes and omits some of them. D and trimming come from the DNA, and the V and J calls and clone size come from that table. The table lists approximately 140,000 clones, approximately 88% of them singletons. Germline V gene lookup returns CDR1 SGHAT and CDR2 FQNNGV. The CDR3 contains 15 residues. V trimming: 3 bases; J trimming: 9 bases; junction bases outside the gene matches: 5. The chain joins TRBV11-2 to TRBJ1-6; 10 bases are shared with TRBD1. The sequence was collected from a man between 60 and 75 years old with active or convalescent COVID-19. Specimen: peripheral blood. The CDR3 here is CASSFRTGGRSPLHF. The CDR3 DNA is TGTGCCAGCAGCTTTAGGACAGGGGGACGTTCACCCCTCCACTTT.